The present T cell receptor (beta chain) was sequenced within a study of blood T cells in healthy people across ages. General study findings and limits: No conclusive comparison of naive versus antigen-experienced cells was possible with unsorted PBMCs. Measured against age, TCR beta diversity per million T cells decreased in a roughly linear manner. Higher diversity and more naive CD4+ cells were features of long-lived donors, compared to aged donors.

Details on this clonotype: Its antigen is unknown. One base away lies a much larger clone, so this may be a sequencing read error.

CDR1 is SQVTM and CDR2 is ANQGSEA in the germline V gene. V lost 6 bases, J lost 12 bases, and 18 bases lay in between. This CDR3 region has 12 residues. Primed by a sample-barcoded 5' primer and a J-beta primer mix, a second PCR proceeded for 7 to 11 cycles. Each of the cDNA molecules was tagged by a template-switch adaptor with 12 random nucleotides. Via MiXCR, TCRdb re-called the 5' RACE reads, giving one row per CDR3 protein. The sample has some 700,000 distinct CDR3 sequences; about a fifth are singletons. V usage is TRBV29-1 and J usage is TRBJ2-1; no firm D call. The TCR was taken from a man aged 70-80 years in good health. The sequenced material came from blood. The CDR3 DNA sequence: TGCAGCGTCCGGAAGGGCCCGGACGGGCAGTTCTTC. As protein: CSVRKGPDGQFF.